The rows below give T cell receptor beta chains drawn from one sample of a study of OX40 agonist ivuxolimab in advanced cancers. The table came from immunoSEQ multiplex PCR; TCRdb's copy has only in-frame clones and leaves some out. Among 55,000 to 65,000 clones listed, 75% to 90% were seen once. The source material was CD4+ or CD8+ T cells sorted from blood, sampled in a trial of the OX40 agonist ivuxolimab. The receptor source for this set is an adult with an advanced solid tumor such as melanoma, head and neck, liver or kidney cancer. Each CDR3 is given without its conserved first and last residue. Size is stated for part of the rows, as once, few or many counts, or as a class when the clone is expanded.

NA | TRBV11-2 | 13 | ASSLAQGAYYEQY
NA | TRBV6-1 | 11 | ASSEREGETQY
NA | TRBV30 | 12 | AWSSSTPYQPQH
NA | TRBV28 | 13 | ASSFVGTSNQPQH
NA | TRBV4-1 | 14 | ASSQSRAGTNSPLH
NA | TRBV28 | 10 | ASSPRGYTQY
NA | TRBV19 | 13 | ASSIDLTVRHGYT
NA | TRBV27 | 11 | ASRPSGGARAF
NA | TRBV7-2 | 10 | ASTLLGNEQF
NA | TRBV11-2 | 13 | ASSLNGATYNEQF
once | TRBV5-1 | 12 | ASRNGLSNEKLF
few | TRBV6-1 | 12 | ASSGAVGNSPLH
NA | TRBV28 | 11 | ASSFVQGNGYT
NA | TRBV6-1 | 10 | ASQSGSHEQY
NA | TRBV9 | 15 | ASSERAGPEAENEQF